Below, 15 T cell receptor beta chains from the same sample are listed, as sequenced in a study of cytomegalovirus exposure and HLA in healthy donors. In the PCR, 60 Vbeta and 13 Jbeta primers were used. Sequencing was performed with immunoSEQ multiplex PCR; in TCRdb, only in-frame clones are kept and a portion is missing. The table has around 50,000 clones, approximately 83% seen once. Sequencing used PBMCs. These receptors were taken from a man aged 25 to 40 in good health and CMV-seronegative.

Written as DNA, the CDR3 is TGTGCCAGCACCGGCCAGGTCACTAACTATGGCTACACCTTC. This translates into CASTGQVTNYGYTF. The chain uses TRBV4-2 and TRBJ1-2; unclear D gene. The CDR3 sequence is 14 residues long. V was shortened by 7 bases and J by 0 bases, with 12 bases between the two germline ends. Germline CDR1 LGHNA, CDR2 YNFKEQ.

The chain couples TRBV7-6 to TRBJ2-7, with D unresolved. The CDR3 length is 14 residues. Germline V gene data show CDR1 as SGHVS and CDR2 as FNYEAQ. Trimming removed 1 base at V and 9 bases at J, with 16 bases between. The CDR3 here is CASSLERLVTRQYF. The CDR3 DNA reads as TGTGCCAGCAGCTTAGAGCGACTGGTTACGAGGCAGTACTTC. Filled out from reference TRBV7-6 and TRBJ2-7, the complete variable domain reads GAGVSQSPRYKVTKRGQDVALRCDPISGHVSLYWYRQALGQGPEFLTYFNYEAQQDKSGLPNDRFSAERPEGSISTLTIQRTEQRDSAMYRCASSLERLVTRQYFGPGTRLTVT.

The chain uses TRBV6-5 and TRBJ1-5; 8 bases match TRBD1. This CDR3 has 15 amino acids. CDR1 and CDR2 (germline): MNHEY, SVGAGI. V was clipped by 4 bases and J by 2 bases; unmatched bases: 4. For the CDR3, the DNA is TGTGCCAGCAGTTTAGGACAGGGAGGCAATCAGCCCCAGCATTTT. This gives the protein CASSLGQGGNQPQHF.

V gene TRBV6-5 combines with J gene TRBJ2-5, with 7 bases aligning to TRBD1. Germline V lookup: CDR1 MNHEY, CDR2 SVGAGI. This CDR3 has 15 residues. With 2 bases clipped from V and 0 bases from J, the junction kept 3 bases outside the gene matches. The CDR3 spells CASSYRDSYQETQYF. As DNA, the CDR3 is TGTGCCAGCAGTTACCGGGACAGCTACCAAGAGACCCAGTACTTC.

The chain has TRBV7-2 and TRBJ2-1, with 10 bases identical to TRBD1. The CDR3 consists of 20 residues. Germline assignment: CDR1 SGHTA and CDR2 FQGNSA. The V gene end was trimmed by 0 bases and the J gene end by 0 bases; junction bases not matched to a gene: 11. The CDR3 loop is CASSLAGGQGFRVSYNEQFF. CDR3 in DNA: TGTGCCAGCAGCTTAGCGGGGGGACAGGGGTTCAGGGTCTCCTACAATGAGCAGTTCTTC. Looking up the rest from reference TRBV7-2 and TRBJ2-1 gives the full variable domain: GAGVSQSPSNKVTEKGKDVELRCDPISGHTALYWYRQSLGQGLEFLIYFQGNSAPDKSGLPSDRFSAERTGGSVSTLTIQRTQQEDSAVYLCASSLAGGQGFRVSYNEQFFGPGTRLTVL.

The genes are TRBV7-2 and TRBJ1-2, with TRBD1 as a possible D gene (5 bases). Trimming pared 0 bases from V and 0 bases from J, leaving 11 bases between. The CDR3 is 16 amino acids. From germline, CDR1 is SGHTA and CDR2 FQGNSA. Here the CDR3 reads CASSLADRPANYGYTF. CDR3 nucleotide sequence: TGTGCCAGCAGCTTAGCCGACAGACCAGCTAACTATGGCTACACCTTC.

The chain couples TRBV19 to TRBJ1-5, with TRBD1 identical over 8 bases. This CDR3 spans 13 amino acids. Germline V CDR1 and CDR2: LNHDA, SQIVND (reference sequence). The trim removed 3 bases at V and 5 bases at J, leaving 0 bases unmatched. CDR3 in amino acids: CASSMTGDQPQHF. CDR3 DNA sequence: TGTGCCAGTAGTATGACAGGGGATCAGCCCCAGCATTTT.

The gene calls are TRBV6-6 and TRBJ2-7; a weak D match, TRBD1 (6 bases). CDR1 is MNHNY, CDR2 SVGAGI, per germline (reference sequence). This CDR3 has 14 residues. The ends were cut back, 2 bases at V and 4 bases at J, with 12 bases in the middle. The CDR3 bases are TGTGCCAGCAGTTACAACAGGGAAGGTTACGAGCAGTACTTC. Translation gives CASSYNREGYEQYF.

The chain joins TRBV6-6 to TRBJ1-1, with 10 bases aligning to TRBD1. J was trimmed by 4 bases and V by 5 bases; bases with no gene match: 7. The CDR3 runs to 15 residues. Germline loops: CDR1 MNHNY, CDR2 SVGAGI (reference sequence). The CDR3 loop reads CASSLDRGLGTEAFF. DNA for the CDR3: TGTGCCAGCAGTCTCGACAGGGGGCTCGGCACTGAAGCTTTCTTT.

The CDR3 loop is CSVGGPSGGHSTDTQYF. The CDR3 nucleotides are TGCAGCGTTGGAGGGCCTAGCGGGGGGCACAGCACAGATACGCAGTATTTT. This chain links TRBV29-1 with TRBJ2-3; the match to TRBD2 covers 11 bases. V dropped 4 bases and J dropped 0; count of bases not matched to a gene: 9. The CDR3 sequence is 17 residues long. Germline V lookup: CDR1 SQVTM, CDR2 ANQGSEA.

The J gene is TRBJ2-3, the V gene TRBV7-2; 7 bases are a match to TRBD2. V lost 6 bases, J lost 1 base, and 7 bases stayed unmatched. The CDR3 runs 15 residues. Looked up from germline, CDR1 is SGHTA and CDR2 is FQGNSA. The CDR3 DNA reads TGTGCCAGCAGATACCGGGACTACGGCACAGATACGCAGTATTTT. This codes for CASRYRDYGTDTQYF. Full variable domain (remainder filled in from reference TRBV7-2 and TRBJ2-3): GAGVSQSPSNKVTEKGKDVELRCDPISGHTALYWYRQSLGQGLEFLIYFQGNSAPDKSGLPSDRFSAERTGGSVSTLTIQRTQQEDSAVYLCASRYRDYGTDTQYFGPGTRLTVL.

J is TRBJ1-4 and V is TRBV2; possibly TRBD1 for D (6 bases). The CDR3 contains 15 residues. The germline V and J ends were trimmed by 7 bases and 0 bases, with 12 bases remaining between them. Germline V gene data show CDR1 as SNHLY and CDR2 as FYNNEI. CDR3 nucleotides: TGTGCCAGCAAAAAAACAGGGCCAACTAATGAAAAACTGTTTTTT. Its protein product is CASKKTGPTNEKLFF.

The chain is built from TRBV7-9 and TRBJ1-1; 7 positions match TRBD1. CDR1 is SEHNR and CDR2 is FQNEAQ in the germline V gene (reference sequence). The V segment lost 5 bases and the J segment 10 bases; nucleotides outside the gene matches: 13. The CDR3 is 14 residues long. As DNA, the CDR3 is TGTGCCAGCAGCCTCTGGGGGGACAGTCTTTCAGCTTTCTTT. It codes for CASSLWGDSLSAFF.

The rearrangement joins TRBV7-2 to TRBJ1-1; D might be TRBD1 (5 bases). Germline lookup yields CDR1 SGHTA and CDR2 FQGNSA. The CDR3 covers 17 residues. Trimming left V 1 base short and J 0 bases short, with 15 bases between. The DNA for the CDR3 is TGTGCCAGCAGCTTAGAGGCAGGGTGGGCCATGAACACTGAAGCTTTCTTT. It yields the protein CASSLEAGWAMNTEAFF.

The V gene is TRBV9, the J gene TRBJ2-3; no firm D call. The CDR3 extends over 14 amino acids. The V end was cut by 0 bases, the J end by 2 bases, with 7 bases between. The germline V gene has CDR1 SGDLS and CDR2 YYNGEE. Written as DNA, the CDR3 is TGTGCCAGCAGCGTAGTGGGCAACACAGATACGCAGTATTTT. Amino acids: CASSVVGNTDTQYF.